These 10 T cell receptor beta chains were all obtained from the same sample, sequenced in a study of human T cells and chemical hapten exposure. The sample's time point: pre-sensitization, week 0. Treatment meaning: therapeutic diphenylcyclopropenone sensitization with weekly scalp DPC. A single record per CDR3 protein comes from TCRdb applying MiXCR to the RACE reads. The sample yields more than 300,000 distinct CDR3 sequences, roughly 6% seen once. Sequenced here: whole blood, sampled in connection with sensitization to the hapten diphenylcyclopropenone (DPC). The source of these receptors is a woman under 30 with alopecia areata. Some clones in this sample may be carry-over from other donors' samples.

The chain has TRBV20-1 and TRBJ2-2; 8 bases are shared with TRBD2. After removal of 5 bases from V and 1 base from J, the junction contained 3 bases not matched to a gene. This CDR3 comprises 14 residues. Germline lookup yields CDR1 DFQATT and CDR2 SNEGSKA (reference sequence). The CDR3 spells CSALAGRNTGELFF. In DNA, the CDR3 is TGCAGTGCTTTAGCGGGGCGGAACACCGGGGAGCTGTTTTTT.

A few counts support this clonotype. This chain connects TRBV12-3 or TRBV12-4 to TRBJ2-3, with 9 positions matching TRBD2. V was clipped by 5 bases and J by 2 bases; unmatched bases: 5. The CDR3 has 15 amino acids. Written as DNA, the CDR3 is TGTGCCAGCAGTGCTAGCGGGACACTCACAGATACGCAGTATTTT. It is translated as CASSASGTLTDTQYF.

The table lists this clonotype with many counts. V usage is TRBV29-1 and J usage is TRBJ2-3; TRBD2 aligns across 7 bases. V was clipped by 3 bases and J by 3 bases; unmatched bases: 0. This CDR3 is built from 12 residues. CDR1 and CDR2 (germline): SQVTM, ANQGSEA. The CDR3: CSVERETDTQYF. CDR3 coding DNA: TGCAGCGTTGAGCGGGAGACAGATACGCAGTATTTT.

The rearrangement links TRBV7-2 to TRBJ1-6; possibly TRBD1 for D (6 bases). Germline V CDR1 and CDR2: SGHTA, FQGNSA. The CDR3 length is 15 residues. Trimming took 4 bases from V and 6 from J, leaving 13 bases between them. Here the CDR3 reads CASSSSYRANSPLHF. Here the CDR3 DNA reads TGTGCCAGCAGCTCTAGTTACAGGGCTAATTCACCCCTCCACTTT.

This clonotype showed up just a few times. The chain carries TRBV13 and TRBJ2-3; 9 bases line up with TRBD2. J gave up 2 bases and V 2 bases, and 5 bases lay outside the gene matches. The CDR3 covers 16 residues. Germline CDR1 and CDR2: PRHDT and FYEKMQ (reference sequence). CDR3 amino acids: CASSLSSGEHTDTQYF. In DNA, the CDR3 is TGTGCCAGCAGCTTATCTAGCGGGGAGCACACAGATACGCAGTATTTT.

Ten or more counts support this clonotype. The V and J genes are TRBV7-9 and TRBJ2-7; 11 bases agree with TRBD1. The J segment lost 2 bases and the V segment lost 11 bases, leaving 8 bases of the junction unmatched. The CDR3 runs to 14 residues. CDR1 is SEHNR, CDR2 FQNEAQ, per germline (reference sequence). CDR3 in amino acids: CAVDRGPATYEQYF. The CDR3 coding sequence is TGTGCCGTGGACAGGGGGCCCGCTACCTACGAGCAGTACTTC. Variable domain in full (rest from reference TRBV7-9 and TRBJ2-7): DTGVSQNPRHKITKRGQNVTFRCDPISEHNRLYWYRQTLGQGPEFLTYFQNEAQLEKSRLLSDRFSAERPKGSFSTLEIQRTEQGDSAMYLCAVDRGPATYEQYFGPGTRLTVT.

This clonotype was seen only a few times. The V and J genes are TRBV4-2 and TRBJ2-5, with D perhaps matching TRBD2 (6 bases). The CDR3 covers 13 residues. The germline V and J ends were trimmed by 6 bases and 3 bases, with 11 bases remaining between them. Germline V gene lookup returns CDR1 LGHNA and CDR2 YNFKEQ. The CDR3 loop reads CASREGGEETQYF. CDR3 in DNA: TGTGCCAGCAGGGAGGGCGGGGAAGAGACCCAGTACTTC.

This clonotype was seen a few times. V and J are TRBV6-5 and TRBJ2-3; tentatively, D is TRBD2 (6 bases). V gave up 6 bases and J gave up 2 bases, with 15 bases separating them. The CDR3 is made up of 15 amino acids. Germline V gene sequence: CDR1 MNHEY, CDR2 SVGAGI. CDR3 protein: CASRGRGRPTDTQYF. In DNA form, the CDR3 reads TGTGCCAGCAGGGGCCGGGGGAGGCCCACAGATACGCAGTATTTT.

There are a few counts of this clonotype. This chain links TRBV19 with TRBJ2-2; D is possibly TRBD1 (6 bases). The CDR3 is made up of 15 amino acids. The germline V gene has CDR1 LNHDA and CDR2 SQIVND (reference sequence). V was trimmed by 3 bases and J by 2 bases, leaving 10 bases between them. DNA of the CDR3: TGTGCCAGTAGTATGCAGGGGAGTAACACCGGGGAGCTGTTTTTT. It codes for CASSMQGSNTGELFF.

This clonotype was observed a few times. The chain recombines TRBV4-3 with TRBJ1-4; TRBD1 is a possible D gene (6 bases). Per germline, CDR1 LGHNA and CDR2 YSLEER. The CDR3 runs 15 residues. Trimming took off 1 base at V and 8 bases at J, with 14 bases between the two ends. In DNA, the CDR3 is TGCGCCAGCAGCCAAGGCGGGGGGCGGTTGGAAAAACTGTTTTTT. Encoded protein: CASSQGGGRLEKLFF.